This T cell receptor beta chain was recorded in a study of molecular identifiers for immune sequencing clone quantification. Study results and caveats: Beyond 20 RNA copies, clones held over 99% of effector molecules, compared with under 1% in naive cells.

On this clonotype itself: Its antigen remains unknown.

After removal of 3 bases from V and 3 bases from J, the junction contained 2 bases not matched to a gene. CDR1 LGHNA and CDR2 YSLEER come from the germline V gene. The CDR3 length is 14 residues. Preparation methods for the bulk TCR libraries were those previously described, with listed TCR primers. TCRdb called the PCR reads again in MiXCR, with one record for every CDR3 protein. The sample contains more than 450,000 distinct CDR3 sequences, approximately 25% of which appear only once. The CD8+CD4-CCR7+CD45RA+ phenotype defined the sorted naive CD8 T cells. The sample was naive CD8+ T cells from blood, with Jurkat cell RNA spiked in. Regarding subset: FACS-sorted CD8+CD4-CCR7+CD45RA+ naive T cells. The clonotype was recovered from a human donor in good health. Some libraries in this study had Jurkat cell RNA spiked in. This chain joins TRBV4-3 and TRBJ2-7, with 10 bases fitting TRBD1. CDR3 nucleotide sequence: TGCGCCAGCAGCCAGGGACAGGGGTTCTACGAGCAGTACTTC. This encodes CASSQGQGFYEQYF.